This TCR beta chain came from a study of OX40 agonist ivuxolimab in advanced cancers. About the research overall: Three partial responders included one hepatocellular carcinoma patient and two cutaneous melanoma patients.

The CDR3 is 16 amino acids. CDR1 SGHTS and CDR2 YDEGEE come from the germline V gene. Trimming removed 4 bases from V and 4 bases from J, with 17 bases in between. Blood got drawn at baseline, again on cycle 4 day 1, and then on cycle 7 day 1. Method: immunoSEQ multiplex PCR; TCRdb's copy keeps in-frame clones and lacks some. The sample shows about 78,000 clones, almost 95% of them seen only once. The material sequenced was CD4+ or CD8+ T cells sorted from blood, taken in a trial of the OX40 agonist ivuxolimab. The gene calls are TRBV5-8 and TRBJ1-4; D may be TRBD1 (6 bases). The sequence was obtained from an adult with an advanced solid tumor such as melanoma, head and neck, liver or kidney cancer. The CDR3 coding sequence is TGTGCCAGCAGCCTGTCTAGGGGGGCTCGTAATGAAAAACTGTTTTTT. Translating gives CASSLSRGARNEKLFF.